Listed below are T cell receptor beta chains from one sample, sequenced in a study of blood T cells in healthy people across ages. TCRdb fed the 5' RACE reads into MiXCR, producing one record per CDR3 protein. Altogether 650,000 to 1,000,000 distinct CDR3 sequences are present, about half being singletons, with the ten largest covering about a sixth. The sequenced sample was blood. The source of these receptors is a man older than 75 in good health. Both conserved end residues are part of each CDR3. The D gene is left open where the match is weak. Size is stated for part of the rows, as once, few or many counts, or as a class when the clone is expanded.

size	V	J	D	DNA	CDR3
NA	TRBV6-6	TRBJ1-1	NA	TGTGCCAGCAGTTACCCCCCGGTAGGTGGGCCGAACACTGAAGCTTTCTTT	CASSYPPVGGPNTEAFF
NA	TRBV11-2	TRBJ2-1	TRBD2	TGTGCCAGCAGCTTATACGGGACTAGCGGGAGGTCGCTTGAGCAGTTCTTC	CASSLYGTSGRSLEQFF
NA	TRBV29-1	TRBJ2-7	NA	TGCAGCGTGCTAGTGACCTACGAGCAGTACTTC	CSVLVTYEQYF
NA	TRBV24-1	TRBJ2-7	TRBD2	TGTGCCACCAGTGACCAACTAGCGGGAGGAATAACTGAGCAGTACTTC	CATSDQLAGGITEQYF
NA	TRBV28	TRBJ2-5	NA	TGTGCCAGCAGTGTCCCATTAGAGACCCAGTACTTC	CASSVPLETQYF
many	TRBV28	TRBJ2-3	NA	TGTGCCAGCAGTACGCCCCACAGGGAGGATACGCAGTATTTT	CASSTPHREDTQYF
few	TRBV28	TRBJ2-7	NA	TGTGCCAGCAGTTCGGGACCGCAGTACTTC	CASSSGPQYF
NA	TRBV11-3	TRBJ1-4	NA	TGTGCCAGCAGCTTAGTATCGGCCGGCGTGACTAATGAAAAACTGTTTTTT	CASSLVSAGVTNEKLFF
NA	TRBV16	TRBJ2-7	NA	TGTGCCAGCAGCCAATCTGTGAATCGATACGAGCAGTACTTC	CASSQSVNRYEQYF
few	TRBV24-1	TRBJ2-7	NA	TGTGCCACCAGTGATGCTTGGGTCAGCGAGCAGTACTTC	CATSDAWVSEQYF
few	TRBV20-1	TRBJ1-5	TRBD1	TGCAGTGCTAGAGGGACAGGGGGCAATCAGCCCCAGCATTTT	CSARGTGGNQPQHF